The clone carrying this T cell receptor beta chain has only a few counts. The sample originates from a study of CD8 T cells in ankylosing spondylitis. CDR1 MNHEY and CDR2 SMNVEV come from the germline V gene (reference sequence). The CDR3 has 15 residues. V lost 6 bases and J 5 bases, leaving 19 bases between the germline ends. TCRdb re-derived calls from the 5' RACE reads in MiXCR, one entry per CDR3 protein. The data show 380,000 or so distinct CDR3 sequences, approximately 22% seen once. V usage is TRBV27 and J usage is TRBJ1-1, with TRBD1 as a possible D gene (6 bases). The clonotype originates from a male donor with ankylosing spondylitis or in good health (not recorded which). The sequencing input was blood, either unsorted or a sorted T cell fraction (not recorded which). As DNA, the CDR3 is TGTGCCAGCAGGACCAGACAGGTCGGGGAGACTGAAGCTTTCTTT. Amino acids: CASRTRQVGETEAFF.